The T cell receptor beta chain under discussion was sequenced for a study of OX40 agonist ivuxolimab in advanced cancers. For context, the study as a whole: Ivuxolimab, which targeted the costimulatory receptor OX40 (CD134), was an agonistic, fully human IgG2 monoclonal antibody. The dose-escalation cohort was over 70% male with a mean age of about 54 years, ranging from roughly 23 to 90. Intravenous ivuxolimab was administered to patients every 2 weeks at six dose levels: 0.01, 0.1, 0.3, 1.5, 3 and 10 mg/kg. The purpose of peripheral TCRbeta sequencing was to test whether ivuxolimab changed TCR sequence diversity and led to clonal T-cell expansion. Partial responses occurred in three dose-escalation patients: two with cutaneous melanoma and one with hepatocellular carcinoma. Of the approximately 50 dose-escalation patients, hepatocellular carcinoma was present in some 19, melanoma in around 15, renal cell carcinoma in 9 and head and neck cancer in 9. The paper reports the monotherapy dose-escalation portion (N of about 56 patients) of the phase I ivuxolimab trial. Prior anti-PD-1, anti-PD-L1 or anti-CTLA-4 therapy was permitted, and roughly two fifths of dose-escalation patients had received checkpoint inhibitors. Overall results and qualifications from the work: Partial responders in the 0.1-3.0 mg/kg groups had among the lowest normalized peripheral clonal expansion, especially among CD8+ T cells. At doses from 0.1 to 3.0 mg/kg, clonal expansion was seen in both CD4+ and CD8+ blood T cells between baseline and week 6. On average, CD8+ T cells showed more expanded clones than CD4+ T cells after ivuxolimab. Low levels of normalized T-cell clonal expansion were also seen in some nonresponding patients. The antigen specificity of the peripheral T cells that underwent clonal expansion was not determined.

The trial excluded patients who had a history of autoimmune disease or who were on systemic immunosuppression. Peripheral blood for TCR sequencing was collected from all dose cohorts at baseline, on cycle 4 day 1, and on cycle 7 day 1. The samples were taken from a phase I, first-in-human, multicenter, open-label dose-escalation trial of ivuxolimab. Adults with locally advanced or metastatic head and neck squamous cell, hepatocellular, melanoma or renal cell carcinoma were enrolled in the trial. CD4+ and CD8+ T cells were sorted separately from peripheral blood before TCR sequencing. About this clone: The target of this receptor is not known. Base-call qualities are not available, and no considerably larger clone is one nucleotide away.

Genomic DNA was isolated from the sorted cells so that the TCRbeta CDR3 region could be sequenced. TCRbeta CDR3 regions were sequenced using the immunoSEQ Assay. TCRdb stores this immuneACCESS table with in-frame sequences only. Part of the clones is absent; in the studies checked, under half of the shortfall reflects unresolved V genes, and no reason is known for the rest. This sample gives under 65,000 clones in total; about 88% of them show up just once. Jointly, the top ten make up around 3% of the sample. Its CDR3 holds 18 amino acids, cysteine through phenylalanine. The retained sequence is limited to the CDR3, 54 bases, with the frame set at the first base. CDR1 is given as LNHNV and CDR2 as YYDKDF, both from the germline V gene (reference sequence). Clipping removes 0 bases from V and 0 bases from J, with 8 as the unmatched junction base count.

The origin of this receptor is an adult with an advanced solid tumor such as melanoma, head and neck, liver or kidney cancer. Rearrangement joined TRBV15 to TRBJ2-7, with 10 junctional bases fitting TRBD2. The sample was CD4+ or CD8+ T cells sorted from blood, taken in a trial of the OX40 agonist ivuxolimab. This receptor carries the CDR3 CATSREGGLAQSSYEQYF. The sequence in DNA is TGTGCCACCAGCAGAGAGGGGGGACTAGCGCAGAGCTCCTACGAGCAGTACTTC.